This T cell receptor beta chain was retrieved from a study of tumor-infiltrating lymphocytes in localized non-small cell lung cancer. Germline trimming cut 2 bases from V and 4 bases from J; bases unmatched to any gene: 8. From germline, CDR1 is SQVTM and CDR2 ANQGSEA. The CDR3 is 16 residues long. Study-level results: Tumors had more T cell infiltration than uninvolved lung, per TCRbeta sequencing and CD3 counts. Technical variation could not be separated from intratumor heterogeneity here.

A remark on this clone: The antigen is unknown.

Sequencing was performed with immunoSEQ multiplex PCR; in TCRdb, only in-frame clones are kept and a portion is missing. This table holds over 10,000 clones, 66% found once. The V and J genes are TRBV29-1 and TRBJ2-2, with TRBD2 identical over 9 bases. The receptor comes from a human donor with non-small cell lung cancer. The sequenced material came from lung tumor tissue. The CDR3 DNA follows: TGCAGCGTTGAACCTAGCGGGAACAGGGCCACCGGGGAGCTGTTTTTT. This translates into CSVEPSGNRATGELFF.